A single count supports the clone carrying this TCR beta chain. What it binds is unknown. The sample is drawn from a study of shared clonotypes between healthy human individuals. Overall study findings and caveats: Among non-shared clonotypes, generation probabilities were lower than among those shared by all four donors.

After removal of 6 bases from V and 8 bases from J, the junction contained 13 bases not matched to a gene. CDR1 and CDR2 (germline): MNHEY, SMNVEV (reference sequence). CDR3 length: 16 residues. All of the donors resided in Nashville, Tennessee, and each was a Caucasian adult. For sorted subsets, 150 to 200 ng DNA per replicate equaled roughly 30,000 T cell genomes. Clones were read by immunoSEQ multiplex PCR, and TCRdb kept only the in-frame ones, dropping some. The sample has about 2.4 million clones, 90% to 95% seen once. Source material: naive CD4+ T cells from PBMCs. Subset of the sample: CD45RA+ positively selected. The receptor was derived from a man aged 18 to 35 in good health. Some clones in this sample may be carry-over from other donors' samples. This chain connects TRBV27 to TRBJ1-2; 12 positions match TRBD1. CDR3 region: CASSQRRDRGLWGYTF. The CDR3 DNA is TGTGCCAGCAGCCAACGACGGGACAGGGGGCTGTGGGGCTACACCTTC.